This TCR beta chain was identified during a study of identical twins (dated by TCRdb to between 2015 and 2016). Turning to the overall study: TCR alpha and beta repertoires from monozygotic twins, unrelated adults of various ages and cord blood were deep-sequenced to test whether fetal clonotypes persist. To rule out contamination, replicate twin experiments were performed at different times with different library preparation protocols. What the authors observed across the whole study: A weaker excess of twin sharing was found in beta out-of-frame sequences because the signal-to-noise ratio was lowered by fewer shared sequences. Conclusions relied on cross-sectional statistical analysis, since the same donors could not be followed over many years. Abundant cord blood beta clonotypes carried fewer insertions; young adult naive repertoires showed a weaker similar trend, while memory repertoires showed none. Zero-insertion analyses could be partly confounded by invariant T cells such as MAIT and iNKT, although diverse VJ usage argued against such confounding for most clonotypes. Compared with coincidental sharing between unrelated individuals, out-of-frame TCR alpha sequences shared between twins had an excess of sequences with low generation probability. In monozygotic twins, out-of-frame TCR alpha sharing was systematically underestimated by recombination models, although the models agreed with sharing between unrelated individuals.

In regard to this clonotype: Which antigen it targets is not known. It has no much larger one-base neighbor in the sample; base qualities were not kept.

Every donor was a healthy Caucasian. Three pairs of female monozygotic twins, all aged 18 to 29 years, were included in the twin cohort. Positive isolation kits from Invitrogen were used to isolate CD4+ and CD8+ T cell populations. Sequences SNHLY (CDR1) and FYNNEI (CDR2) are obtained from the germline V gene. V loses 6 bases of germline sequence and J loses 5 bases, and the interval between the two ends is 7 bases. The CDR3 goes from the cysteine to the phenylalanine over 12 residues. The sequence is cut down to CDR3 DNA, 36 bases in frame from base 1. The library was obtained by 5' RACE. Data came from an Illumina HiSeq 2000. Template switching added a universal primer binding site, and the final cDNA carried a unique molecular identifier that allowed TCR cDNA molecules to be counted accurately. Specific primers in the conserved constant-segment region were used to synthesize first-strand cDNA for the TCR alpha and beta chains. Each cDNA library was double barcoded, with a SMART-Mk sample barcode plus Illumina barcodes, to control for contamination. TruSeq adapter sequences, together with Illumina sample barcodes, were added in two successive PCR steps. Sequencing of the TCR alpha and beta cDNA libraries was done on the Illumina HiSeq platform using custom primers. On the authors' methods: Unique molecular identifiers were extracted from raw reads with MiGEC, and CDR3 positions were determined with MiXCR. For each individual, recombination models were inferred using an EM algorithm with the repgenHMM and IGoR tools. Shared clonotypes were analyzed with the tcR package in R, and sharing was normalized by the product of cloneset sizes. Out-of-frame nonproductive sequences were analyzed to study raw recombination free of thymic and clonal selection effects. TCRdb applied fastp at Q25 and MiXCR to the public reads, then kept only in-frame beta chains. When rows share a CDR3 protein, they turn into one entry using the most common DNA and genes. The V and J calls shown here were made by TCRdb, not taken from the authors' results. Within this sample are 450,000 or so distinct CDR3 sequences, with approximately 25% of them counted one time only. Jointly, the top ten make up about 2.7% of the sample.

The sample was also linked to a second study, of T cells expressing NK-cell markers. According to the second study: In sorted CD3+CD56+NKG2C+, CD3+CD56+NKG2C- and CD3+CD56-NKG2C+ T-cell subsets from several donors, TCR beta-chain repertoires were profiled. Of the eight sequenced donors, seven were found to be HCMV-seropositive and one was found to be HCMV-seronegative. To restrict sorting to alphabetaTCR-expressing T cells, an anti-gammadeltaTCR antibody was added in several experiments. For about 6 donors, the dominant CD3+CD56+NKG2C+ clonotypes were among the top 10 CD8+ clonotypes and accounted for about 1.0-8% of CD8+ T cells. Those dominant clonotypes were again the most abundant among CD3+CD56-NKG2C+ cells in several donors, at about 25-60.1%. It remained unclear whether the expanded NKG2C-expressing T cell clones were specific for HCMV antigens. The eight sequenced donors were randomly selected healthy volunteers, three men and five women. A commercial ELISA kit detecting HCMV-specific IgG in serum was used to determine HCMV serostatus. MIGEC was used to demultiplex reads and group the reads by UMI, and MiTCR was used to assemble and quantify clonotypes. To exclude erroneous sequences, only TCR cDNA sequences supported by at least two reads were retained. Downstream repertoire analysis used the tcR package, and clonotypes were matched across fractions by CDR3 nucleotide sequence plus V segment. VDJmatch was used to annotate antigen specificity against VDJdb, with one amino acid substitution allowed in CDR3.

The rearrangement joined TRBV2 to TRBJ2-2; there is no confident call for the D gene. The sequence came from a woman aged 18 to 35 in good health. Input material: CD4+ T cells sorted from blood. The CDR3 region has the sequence CASSHDTGELFF. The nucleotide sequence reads TGTGCCAGCAGCCACGATACCGGGGAGCTGTTTTTT.